One and the same sample provided the 32 T cell receptor beta chains below, sequenced in a study of blood T cells in healthy people across ages. Alongside a J-beta primer mix, a sample-barcoded 5' primer served in a second PCR lasting about 7 to 11 cycles. TCRdb re-called the 5' RACE reads through MiXCR, storing one row per CDR3 protein. The sample yields about 830,000 distinct CDR3 sequences, 58% seen once. The sequencing input was blood. The receptors shown here come from a man aged 30-40 years in good health.

The J gene is TRBJ2-1, the V gene TRBV7-2, with 10 bases fitting TRBD2. The CDR3 sequence is 14 residues long. V lost 6 bases, J lost 9 bases, and 8 bases stayed unmatched. Germline assignment: CDR1 SGHTA and CDR2 FQGNSA. CDR3 sequence (DNA): TGTGCCAGCAGTACTAGCGGGGACGTCGGTGAGCAGTTCTTC. Its protein is CASSTSGDVGEQFF.

CDR3: CASSYRYFDSAYEQYF. Written as DNA, the CDR3 is TGTGCCAGCAGTTATAGGTATTTCGACAGCGCGTACGAGCAGTACTTC. The chain recombines TRBV6-5 with TRBJ2-5; maybe TRBD1 (5 bases). The J call may not be correct, given that the DNA end is closer to TRBJ2-7. Germline V gene data show CDR1 as MNHEY and CDR2 as SVGAGI. The CDR3 contains 16 residues.

Worth noting for this clonotype: One junction end disagrees with the germline gene, perhaps due to a read error. The rearrangement uses TRBV5-1 and TRBJ2-5; TRBD1 matches 8 bases. Germline CDR1 and CDR2: SGHRS and YFSETQ. The CDR3 loop spans 16 amino acids. CDR3 region: CASRLGTGHGEETQYF. For the CDR3, the DNA is TGCGCCAGCAGATTGGGGACAGGTCACGGCGAAGAGACCCAGTACTTC.

This clonotype was seen a single time. The chain recombines TRBV20-1 with TRBJ1-5; the D gene is possibly TRBD1 (5 bases). From germline, CDR1 is DFQATT and CDR2 SNEGSKA (reference sequence). CDR3 length: 16 amino acids. Deletions cut 2 bases from V and 6 bases from J, with 20 bases between. Here the CDR3 DNA reads TGCAGTGCTAGATTCCGGGGGACCCCTCGGGGTCAGCCCCAGCATTTT. Translating it yields CSARFRGTPRGQPQHF.

CDR3 region: CASSRGHTDTQYF. The DNA for the CDR3 is TGCGCCAGCAGTCGAGGACACACAGATACGCAGTATTTT. This chain uses TRBV10-1 with TRBJ2-3, with D tentatively TRBD1 (5 bases). Germline CDR1 and CDR2: WNHNN and SYGVQD (reference sequence). The CDR3 extends over 13 amino acids. Trimming removed 5 bases at V and 2 bases at J, with 8 bases between.

The CDR3 DNA reads as TGTGCCAGCAGGGTTTTAGCCGGGACTACCGACGGCGAGCAGTACTTC. Its protein product is CASRVLAGTTDGEQYF. This chain links TRBV6-1 with TRBJ2-7; 7 positions agree with TRBD2. The CDR3 is 16 residues long. Per the germline V gene, CDR1 is MNHNS and CDR2 is SASEGT. Trimming removed 6 bases from V and 6 bases from J; junction bases left unmatched: 17.

This clonotype was observed at least ten times. The rearrangement joins TRBV7-9 to TRBJ2-7, with 7 bases fitting TRBD1. V trimming: 4 bases; J trimming: 3 bases; junction bases outside the gene matches: 3. CDR3 length: 13 residues. From germline, CDR1 is SEHNR and CDR2 FQNEAQ (reference sequence). CDR3 DNA sequence: TGTGCCAGCAGCTCCCGGGACAGCTACGAGCAGTACTTC. Protein sequence: CASSSRDSYEQYF.

The genes are TRBV30 and TRBJ2-7, with 8 bases fitting TRBD1. V shed 0 bases and J 3 bases; nucleotides not matched to a gene: 4. The length of the CDR3 is 14 residues. CDR1 is GTSNPN, CDR2 SVGIG, per germline (reference sequence). The CDR3 region is CAWSVGQGHYEQYF. In DNA, the CDR3 is TGTGCCTGGAGTGTAGGACAGGGCCACTACGAGCAGTACTTC.

A few counts support this clonotype. The V gene is TRBV20-1, the J gene TRBJ2-5; the D is unclear. Germline V gives CDR1 DFQATT, CDR2 SNEGSKA (reference sequence). This CDR3 spans 14 amino acids. V lost 2 bases, J lost 11 bases, and 21 bases lay in between. As DNA, the CDR3 is TGCAGTGCTAGAAGGGATACCTCTTCAAGAGAGCAGTACTTC. Translation gives CSARRDTSSREQYF.

The chain combines TRBV5-1 with TRBJ1-1; the match to TRBD1 covers 7 bases. With V trimmed by 1 base and J by 5 bases, 11 bases remained unmatched. Germline CDR1 reads SGHRS; CDR2 reads YFSETQ. The CDR3 has 16 residues. The CDR3 is CASSLTGQARRTEAFF. For the CDR3, the DNA is TGCGCCAGCAGCTTGACAGGACAGGCGAGGAGGACTGAAGCTTTCTTT.

The chain uses TRBV28 and TRBJ2-3; 10 bases are a match to TRBD2. CDR3 length equals 17 residues. Losses at the gene ends were 4 bases for V and 0 bases for J; bases not matched to a gene: 7. Per the germline V gene, CDR1 is MDHEN and CDR2 is SYDVKM. In nucleotides, the CDR3 is TGTGCCAGCAGTTATGCGGGGACTAGCGTTAGCACAGATACGCAGTATTTT. Translating it yields CASSYAGTSVSTDTQYF.

V gene TRBV10-3 combines with J gene TRBJ2-4, with D unclear. Matching the DNA end better, TRBJ2-7 makes the J call doubtful. Germline CDR1 is ENHRY and CDR2 is SYGVKD. The CDR3 is 14 residues long. This chain's CDR3 is CAISETPRIYEQYF. For the CDR3, the DNA is TGTGCCATCAGTGAGACTCCACGGATCTACGAGCAGTACTTC.

Comments on this clonotype: Since a much larger clone is just one base distant, this may be a read error. This chain links TRBV20-1 with TRBJ2-5, with 7 bases that match TRBD2. V lost 5 bases, J lost 7 bases, and 7 bases stayed unmatched. The germline V gene encodes CDR1 DFQATT and CDR2 SNEGSKA (reference sequence). This CDR3 has 12 residues. CDR3 DNA: TGCAGTGCTCCGGCGGGAGAAGGGACCCAGTACTTC. It yields the protein CSAPAGEGTQYF.

This clonotype was seen only once. The chain joins TRBV12-3 or TRBV12-4 to TRBJ2-2; tentatively, D is TRBD1 (5 bases). The CDR3 is 14 residues long. Trimming removed 6 bases at V and 4 bases at J, with 12 bases between. The CDR3 DNA follows: TGTGCCAGCAGCCCCTCCACAGGCACCGGGGAGCTGTTTTTT. Its translation: CASSPSTGTGELFF.

This rearrangement joins TRBV7-9 to TRBJ2-4; no clear D gene. V shed 4 bases and J shed 3 bases, with 1 base lying between them. CDR3 size: 11 residues. Germline V gene lookup returns CDR1 SEHNR and CDR2 FQNEAQ (reference sequence). The CDR3 sequence: CASSYKNIQYF. CDR3 nucleotides: TGTGCCAGCAGCTACAAAAACATTCAGTACTTC.

In this sample, this clonotype turned up a few times. The J gene is TRBJ1-2, the V gene TRBV6-2 or TRBV6-3; D is uncertain. The germline V gene encodes CDR1 MNHEY and CDR2 SVGEGT. The CDR3 spans 11 residues. The germline V and J ends were trimmed by 7 bases and 4 bases, with 7 bases remaining between them. The CDR3 spells CASTRGYGYTF. CDR3 sequence (DNA): TGTGCCAGCACAAGAGGCTATGGCTACACCTTC.

The chain links TRBV5-6 to TRBJ2-5; D may be TRBD2 (5 bases). This CDR3 is 14 amino acids long. The germline CDR1 and CDR2 sequences are SGHDT and YYEEEE. Trimming pared 2 bases from V and 5 bases from J, leaving 13 bases between. The CDR3 spells CASSFFRDGETQYF. The CDR3 coding sequence is TGTGCCAGCAGCTTTTTCCGGGATGGGGAGACCCAGTACTTC.

The V call is TRBV6-5, the J call TRBJ1-2, with D possibly being TRBD1 (6 bases). The length of the CDR3 is 14 residues. Germline V gene sequence: CDR1 MNHEY, CDR2 SVGAGI. V dropped 6 bases and J dropped 4 bases, with 15 bases sitting between them. The CDR3 coding sequence is TGTGCCAGCAGCCGAACTACAGGGCCCTATGGCTACACCTTC. Its translation is CASSRTTGPYGYTF.

The J gene is TRBJ2-1, the V gene TRBV3-1; D not certain. With 4 bases removed from V and 7 bases from J, the gap between germline ends came to 14 bases. CDR1 is LGHDT, CDR2 YNNKEL, per germline (reference sequence). This CDR3 spans 14 amino acids. The CDR3 reads CASSPNRLGNEQFF. In nucleotides, the CDR3 is TGTGCCAGCAGCCCGAACCGGCTAGGGAATGAGCAGTTCTTC.

The V call is TRBV18, the J call TRBJ2-2, with D uncertain. Germline assignment: CDR1 KGHSH and CDR2 LQKENI. Trimming removed 2 bases at V and 6 bases at J, with 10 bases between. The CDR3 has 14 amino acids. CDR3 DNA sequence: TGTGCCAGCTCACCAGAACTTCCCCCCGGGGAGCTGTTTTTT. This codes for CASSPELPPGELFF.

CDR3 loop: CSANLLAQGDYEQYF. CDR3 in DNA: TGCAGTGCTAACCTCCTAGCACAGGGTGACTACGAGCAGTACTTC. This sequence joins TRBV20-1 and TRBJ2-7, with TRBD1 as a possible D gene (6 bases). This CDR3 is built from 15 residues. The V end was cut by 4 bases, the J end by 3 bases, with 19 bases between. Per germline, CDR1 DFQATT and CDR2 SNEGSKA (reference sequence).

The rearrangement links TRBV5-8 to TRBJ2-3, with TRBD1 matching 9 bases. Germline trimming cut 4 bases from V and 2 bases from J; bases unmatched to any gene: 11. Germline lookup yields CDR1 SGHTS and CDR2 YDEGEE. The CDR3 loop spans 17 amino acids. The DNA for the CDR3 is TGTGCCAGCAGCCTTCAACTAGGGACAGGGAACACAGATACGCAGTATTTT. Its protein product is CASSLQLGTGNTDTQYF.

This rearrangement joins TRBV15 to TRBJ2-2; D may match TRBD1 or TRBD2 (5 bases each). Germline lookup yields CDR1 LNHNV and CDR2 YYDKDF (reference sequence). Trimming took 5 bases from V and 4 from J, leaving 20 bases between them. CDR3 length equals 17 residues. In nucleotides, the CDR3 is TGTGCCACCAGCGTCCAGTTCCGGGCAGGGAGCACCGGGGAGCTGTTTTTT. Amino acids: CATSVQFRAGSTGELFF. Drawing the rest from reference TRBV15 and TRBJ2-2, the complete variable domain is DAMVIQNPRYQVTQFGKPVTLSCSQTLNHNVMYWYQQKSSQAPKLLFHYYDKDFNNEADTPDNFQSRRPNTSFCFLDIRSPGLGDTAMYLCATSVQFRAGSTGELFFGEGSRLTVL.

This clonotype was counted a few times. The chain couples TRBV12-3 or TRBV12-4 to TRBJ2-1, with 7 bases identical to TRBD2. The ends lost 6 bases at V and 2 bases at J; junction bases unmatched: 7. The CDR3 is 15 residues long. CDR3 in amino acids: CASRSSGAAYNEQFF. DNA of the CDR3: TGTGCCAGCAGGTCAAGCGGGGCCGCCTACAATGAGCAGTTCTTC.

The chain employs TRBV4-3 and TRBJ2-7; weak D call: TRBD2 (5 bases). The last part of the DNA fits TRBJ2-5 better; the J call may be wrong. The CDR3 runs 15 residues. The V gene's germline CDR1 is LGHNA and CDR2 YSLEER. In nucleotides, the CDR3 is TGCGCCAGCAGCCAAGATCTTAGCAGCGCGGGGACCCAGTACTTC. As protein: CASSQDLSSAGTQYF.

This clonotype was seen more than once but under ten times. The gene calls are TRBV2 and TRBJ2-4, with TRBD1 matching over 7 bases. Germline V gene sequence: CDR1 SNHLY, CDR2 FYNNEI. The CDR3 is 13 residues long. V dropped 5 bases and J dropped 15; count of bases not matched to a gene: 13. Here the CDR3 DNA reads TGTGCCAGCAGTACCACCATTGGACAGGACGCGTACTTC. Its protein is CASSTTIGQDAYF.

The V gene is TRBV4-2, the J gene TRBJ2-1; D remains unclear. The CDR3 loop spans 14 amino acids. Germline V lookup: CDR1 LGHNA, CDR2 YNFKEQ. V gave up 1 base and J gave up 5 bases, with 9 bases separating them. In DNA, the CDR3 is TGTGCCAGCAGCCAAGCCCTCTTCGACAATGAGCAGTTCTTC. This translates into CASSQALFDNEQFF.

The chain carries TRBV2 and TRBJ1-6; TRBD1 might be the D (6 bases). From germline, CDR1 is SNHLY and CDR2 FYNNEI. The germline V and J ends were trimmed by 4 bases and 10 bases, with 14 bases remaining between them. This CDR3 is built from 14 residues. CDR3: CASSVGRGSSPLHF. The DNA for the CDR3 is TGTGCCAGCAGTGTGGGCAGGGGATCGTCACCCCTCCACTTT.

The rearrangement uses TRBV12-3 or TRBV12-4 and TRBJ2-5; 7 nucleotides match TRBD2. With 5 bases clipped from V and 5 bases from J, the junction kept 11 bases outside the gene matches. The CDR3 spans 15 residues. The CDR3 loop is CASSRESGAGETQYF. CDR3 DNA sequence: TGTGCCAGCAGTAGAGAGAGCGGGGCAGGGGAGACCCAGTACTTC.

The rearrangement links TRBV28 to TRBJ1-2; TRBD1 might be the D (5 bases). Germline V lookup: CDR1 MDHEN, CDR2 SYDVKM. V was pared by 6 bases and J by 4 bases, with 18 bases between. The CDR3 is 15 amino acids. CDR3 DNA sequence: TGTGCCAGCAGCCCCCTCGGGAAAGGGGTCTATGGCTACACCTTC. The encoded protein is CASSPLGKGVYGYTF.

The CDR3 loop is CSARDGVAVQETQYF. CDR3 in DNA: TGCAGTGCTAGAGATGGGGTAGCGGTCCAAGAGACCCAGTACTTC. This chain links TRBV20-1 with TRBJ2-5; weak D call: TRBD2 (6 bases). The CDR3 has 15 residues. Germline V gene lookup returns CDR1 DFQATT and CDR2 SNEGSKA (reference sequence). V shed 0 bases and J shed 1 base, with 12 bases lying between them.

In this sample, this clonotype turned up a few times. The CDR3 region has the DNA TGTGCCAGCAGCAAAGAGGGAGGGGACCAAACCTATGGCTACACCTTC. Translating gives CASSKEGGDQTYGYTF. The rearrangement links TRBV21-1 to TRBJ1-2. TRBV21-1 is listed as a pseudogene. This CDR3 contains 16 residues.